This T cell receptor (beta chain) was recovered during a study of blood T cell repertoires in COVID-19. The wider study: Whether acute or convalescent, the COVID-19 samples came from the United States, Italy and Spain. In each case, the material was cDNA or gDNA derived from T cells, B-cell-depleted T cells, or PBMCs.

V was clipped by 4 bases and J by 13 bases, with 14 bases between them. This CDR3 is built from 12 residues. The germline V gene encodes CDR1 GTSNPN and CDR2 SVGIG (reference sequence). Per the study methods: Cell counts per sample came from amplifying reference gene primers. Data came from immunoSEQ multiplex PCR; TCRdb stores just in-frame clones and leaves some out. The DNA gave D and trimming, while V, J and clone size come from that table. Of 100,000 or so clones listed, about 89% are singletons. The sequence came from a human donor with acute or convalescent COVID-19. The donor label of this sample is uncertain. Source material: peripheral blood. J is TRBJ1-6 and V is TRBV30, with TRBD1 as a possible D gene (5 bases). CDR3 residues: CAWTREGRPLHF. CDR3 bases: TGTGCCTGGACCAGGGAGGGTAGGCCCCTCCACTTT.